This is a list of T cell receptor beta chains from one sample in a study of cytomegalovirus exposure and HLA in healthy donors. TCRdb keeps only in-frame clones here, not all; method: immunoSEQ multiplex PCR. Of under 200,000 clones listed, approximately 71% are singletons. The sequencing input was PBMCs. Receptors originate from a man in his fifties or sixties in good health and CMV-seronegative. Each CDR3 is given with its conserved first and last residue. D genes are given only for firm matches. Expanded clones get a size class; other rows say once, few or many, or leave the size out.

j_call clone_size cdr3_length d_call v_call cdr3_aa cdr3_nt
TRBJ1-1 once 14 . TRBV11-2 CASSLDGGRSEAFF TGTGCCAGCAGCTTAGACGGGGGGCGGTCTGAAGCTTTCTTT
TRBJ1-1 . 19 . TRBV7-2 CASSFRGTNYFGGNTEAFF TGTGCCAGCAGCTTCAGGGGAACTAACTATTTTGGGGGGAACACTGAAGCTTTCTTT
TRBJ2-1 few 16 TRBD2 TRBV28 CASSKAGGLRDNEQFF TGTGCCAGCAGTAAAGCGGGGGGGCTTCGAGACAATGAGCAGTTCTTC
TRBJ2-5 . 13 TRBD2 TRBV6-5 CASSPGLAGEQYF TGTGCCAGCAGTCCCGGACTAGCGGGAGAGCAGTACTTC
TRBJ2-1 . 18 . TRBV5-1 CASSLAGQLISSYNEQFF TGCGCCAGCAGCTTGGCCGGACAGCTAATTAGCTCCTACAATGAGCAGTTCTTC
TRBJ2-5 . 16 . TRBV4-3 CASSQDRVRTQETQYF TGCGCCAGCAGCCAAGACAGGGTTAGAACGCAAGAGACCCAGTACTTC
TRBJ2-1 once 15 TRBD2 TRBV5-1 CASSPQRDYNNEQFF TGCGCCAGCAGCCCCCAGAGGGACTACAACAATGAGCAGTTCTTC
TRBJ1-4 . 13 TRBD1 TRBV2 CARNRDRDEKLFF TGTGCCAGGAACCGGGACAGGGATGAAAAACTGTTTTTT
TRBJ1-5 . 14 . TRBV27 CASSLYSSNQPQHF TGTGCCAGCAGTTTATATTCGAGCAATCAGCCCCAGCATTTT
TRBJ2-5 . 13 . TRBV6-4 CARDKGTKETQYF TGTGCCAGGGACAAAGGAACAAAAGAGACCCAGTACTTC
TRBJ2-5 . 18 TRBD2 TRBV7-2 CASSLGGSSGVFQETQYF TGTGCCAGCAGCTTAGGGGGTTCTAGCGGGGTGTTCCAAGAGACCCAGTACTTC
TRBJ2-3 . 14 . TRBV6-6 CASTRGADTDTQYF TGTGCCAGCACTCGGGGGGCCGACACAGATACGCAGTATTTT
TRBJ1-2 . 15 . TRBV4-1 CASSQGHAGDYGYTF TGCGCCAGCAGCCAAGGACATGCGGGGGACTATGGCTACACCTTC
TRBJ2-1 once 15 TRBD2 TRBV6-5 CASSLLAGGPDEQFF TGTGCCAGCAGTCTACTAGCGGGGGGGCCCGATGAGCAGTTCTTC